These 24 T cell receptor beta chains came from one sample sequenced in a study of blood T cell repertoires in COVID-19. Clones were sequenced by immunoSEQ multiplex PCR, and TCRdb holds only the in-frame ones, with some missing. The top ten hold less than 6% of the sample, which has about 200,000 clones, 82% seen once. The sequencing input was peripheral blood. All receptors come from a woman in her 70s with COVID-19, enrolled during active disease.

The chain joins TRBV6-2 or TRBV6-3 to TRBJ1-1; TRBD1 matches at 7 bases. Unmatched junction bases numbered 7, after V lost 5 bases and J lost 4 bases. This CDR3 is built from 14 residues. Germline V gene data show CDR1 as MNHEY and CDR2 as SVGEGT. The CDR3 bases are TGTGCCAGCAGTCGTCCTCAGGGGGTCACTGAAGCTTTCTTT. Residues: CASSRPQGVTEAFF.

A note on this clone: Because the CDR3's place on the DNA is in doubt, the DNA is left out and the CDR3 is given as listed by TCRdb. This chain links TRBV21-1 with TRBJ2-1; no check of the table's D call, TRBD2, against the DNA was made. TRBV21-1 represents a pseudogene. The CDR3 extends over 19 residues, inclusive of both ends. The chain's CDR3 is CASSKYLCGSPIVNNEQFF.

The chain is built from TRBV14 and TRBJ1-3, with D maybe TRBD1 (5 bases). Trimming removed 1 base from V and 2 bases from J, with 9 bases in between. Germline CDR1 and CDR2: SGHDN and FVKESK. The CDR3 sequence is 15 residues long. CDR3 bases: TGTGCCAGCAGCCAAGGCCAGGGAACTGGAAACACCATATATTTT. Translated: CASSQGQGTGNTIYF.

The chain has TRBV6-2 or TRBV6-3 and TRBJ1-1, with D unresolved. The CDR3 covers 13 residues. With 5 bases removed from V and 4 bases from J, the gap between germline ends came to 11 bases. Germline V gives CDR1 MNHEY, CDR2 SVGEGT. The DNA of the CDR3 is TGTGCCAGCAGTGATCAGGCAGCCACTGAAGCTTTCTTT. It codes for CASSDQAATEAFF.

The rearrangement links TRBV27 to TRBJ1-1; TRBD1 might be the D (5 bases). The V gene lost 10 bases and the J gene lost 0 bases, with 12 bases spanning the gap. Per the germline V gene, CDR1 is MNHEY and CDR2 is SMNVEV (reference sequence). The CDR3 loop spans 13 amino acids. CDR3 in amino acids: CATSTEVNTEAFF. CDR3 bases: TGTGCCACCTCGACAGAAGTGAACACTGAAGCTTTCTTT.

The rearrangement links TRBV19 to TRBJ1-1, with TRBD1 as a possible D gene (6 bases). The CDR3 has 13 residues. Germline V gene lookup returns CDR1 LNHDA and CDR2 SQIVND (reference sequence). Trimming stripped 3 bases from V and 4 bases from J, with 9 bases between. CDR3 in amino acids: CASSITGTTEAFF. CDR3 in DNA: TGTGCCAGTAGTATCACAGGGACCACTGAAGCTTTCTTT.

The chain recombines TRBV3-1 (or the pseudogene TRBV3-2) with TRBJ2-1, with 9 bases aligning to TRBD2. Germline V lookup: CDR1 LGHDT, CDR2 YNNKEL (reference sequence). V gave up 1 base and J gave up 8 bases; unmatched junction bases: 6. The CDR3 spans 15 residues. CDR3 residues: CASSQGSSGMDEQFF. CDR3 DNA: TGTGCCAGCAGCCAAGGGTCTAGCGGGATGGATGAGCAGTTCTTC.

The chain links TRBV28 to TRBJ2-7; TRBD2 is a possible D gene (7 bases). This CDR3 contains 14 residues. CDR1 is MDHEN, CDR2 SYDVKM, per germline. V was shortened by 3 bases and J by 9 bases, with 18 bases between the two germline ends. CDR3 sequence (DNA): TGTGCCAGCAGTTTTCACAGGGAGGGTCAAGGGCAGTACTTC. This sequence encodes CASSFHREGQGQYF. Looking up the rest from reference TRBV28 and TRBJ2-7 gives the full variable domain: DVKVTQSSRYLVKRTGEKVFLECVQDMDHENMFWYRQDPGLGLRLIYFSYDVKMKEKGDIPEGYSVSREKKERFSLILESASTNQTSMYLCASSFHREGQGQYFGPGTRLTVT.

This chain uses TRBV30 with TRBJ1-6; no firm D call. Germline CDR1 GTSNPN, CDR2 SVGIG (reference sequence). This CDR3 region has 13 residues. The V gene lost 1 base and the J gene lost 7 bases, with 8 bases spanning the gap. This chain's CDR3 is CAWSDGLNSPLHF. CDR3 sequence (DNA): TGTGCCTGGAGTGATGGACTGAATTCACCCCTCCACTTT.

This rearrangement joins TRBV9 to TRBJ1-1; D might be TRBD1 (5 bases). The CDR3 runs 16 residues. Trimming left V 6 bases short and J 2 bases short, with 20 bases between. The V gene's germline CDR1 is SGDLS and CDR2 YYNGEE. CDR3 loop: CASKLWGVRSNTEAFF. The DNA for the CDR3 is TGTGCCAGCAAGCTTTGGGGGGTCCGTAGTAACACTGAAGCTTTCTTT.

The chain links TRBV6-2 or TRBV6-3 to TRBJ2-5; D might be TRBD2 (5 bases). The CDR3 covers 16 residues. Germline V gene lookup returns CDR1 MNHEY and CDR2 SVGEGT. The V gene lost 5 bases and the J gene lost 0 bases, with 16 bases spanning the gap. The CDR3 DNA is TGTGCCAGCAGTAGTGCGGGTATGGGGTACCAAGAGACCCAGTACTTC. Translation: CASSSAGMGYQETQYF.

This sequence joins TRBV6-6 and TRBJ2-7, with D tentatively TRBD1 (5 bases). Germline V gives CDR1 MNHNY, CDR2 SVGAGI (reference sequence). CDR3 length: 15 amino acids. Deletions cut 8 bases from V and 2 bases from J, with 19 bases between. CDR3 nucleotides: TGTGCCAGCTCCCCCCCCGGCAGGGTTACCTACGAGCAGTACTTC. As protein: CASSPPGRVTYEQYF.

The chain couples TRBV9 to TRBJ2-7; tentative D call: TRBD2 (6 bases). The CDR3 length is 11 residues. CDR1 is SGDLS and CDR2 is YYNGEE in the germline V gene. With 7 bases removed from V and 6 bases from J, the gap between germline ends came to 11 bases. The CDR3 bases are TGTGCCAGCGGGGGGAATCGCGAGCAGTACTTC. Protein sequence: CASGGNREQYF.

This chain connects TRBV19 to TRBJ2-3, with D perhaps matching TRBD2 (7 bases). Germline V gene sequence: CDR1 LNHDA, CDR2 SQIVND (reference sequence). Trimming stripped 6 bases from V and 1 base from J, with 17 bases between. This CDR3 is 16 amino acids long. CDR3 nucleotide sequence: TGTGCCAGTAGCCCCGCGGGGGCGACACGCACAGATACGCAGTATTTT. Translating gives CASSPAGATRTDTQYF. Together with reference TRBV19 and TRBJ2-3, the CDR3 gives the full variable domain: DGGITQSPKYLFRKEGQNVTLSCEQNLNHDAMYWYRQDPGQGLRLIYYSQIVNDFQKGDIAEGYSVSREKKESFPLTVTSAQKNPTAFYLCASSPAGATRTDTQYFGPGTRLTVL.

The CDR3 coding sequence is TGCGCCAGCAGCCAAGTGTGGGTAGCGGGCTCCTACAATGAGCAGTTCTTC. Translation: CASSQVWVAGSYNEQFF. The chain is built from TRBV4-3 and TRBJ2-1; TRBD2 matches at 7 bases. CDR1 and CDR2 from the germline V gene are LGHNA and YSLEER. CDR3 length: 17 amino acids. V gave up 1 base and J gave up 0 bases; unmatched junction bases: 6.

The table lists this clone with a few counts. The chain combines TRBV5-4 with TRBJ2-1; TRBD2 is a possible D gene (5 bases). CDR3 length equals 17 residues. CDR1 and CDR2 from the germline V gene are SGHNT and YYREEE (reference sequence). Between the trimmed V and J ends, which lost 2 bases and 1 base, there was a span of 16 bases. The CDR3 loop reads CASSFSGVRGSYNEQFF. As DNA, the CDR3 is TGTGCCAGCAGCTTTTCGGGTGTCCGGGGTTCCTACAATGAGCAGTTCTTC.

The chain employs TRBV28 and TRBJ1-6, with 9 bases identical to TRBD1. The CDR3 is 15 amino acids. With V trimmed by 3 bases and J by 10 bases, 7 bases remained unmatched. Germline-derived CDR1 and CDR2 are MDHEN and SYDVKM. The CDR3 nucleotides read TGTGCCAGCAGTTTGCTGACAGGGGGGAACTCACCCCTCCACTTT. This sequence encodes CASSLLTGGNSPLHF. The entire variable domain, with the rest obtained from reference TRBV28 and TRBJ1-6, is as follows: DVKVTQSSRYLVKRTGEKVFLECVQDMDHENMFWYRQDPGLGLRLIYFSYDVKMKEKGDIPEGYSVSREKKERFSLILESASTNQTSMYLCASSLLTGGNSPLHFGNGTRLTVT.

This clone was seen once. The chain is built from TRBV28 and TRBJ1-3; D unresolved. V lost 6 bases and J 8 bases, leaving 17 bases between the germline ends. Germline CDR1 is MDHEN and CDR2 is SYDVKM. The CDR3 is made up of 14 amino acids. CDR3 coding DNA: TGTGCCAGCAGCTGGTTGGGCAGGCGAGACACCATATATTTT. This gives the protein CASSWLGRRDTIYF.

The chain couples TRBV29-1 to TRBJ1-2; 9 nucleotides agree with TRBD1. J lost 4 bases, V lost 6 bases, and 6 bases had no gene match. The CDR3 length is 13 residues. CDR1 is SQVTM, CDR2 ANQGSEA, per germline. In DNA, the CDR3 is TGCAGCGTCGCAAAGGACAGGGGCTATGGCTACACCTTC. Residues: CSVAKDRGYGYTF.

The chain recombines TRBV6-6 with TRBJ1-1; 8 bases are a match to TRBD1. CDR1 and CDR2 from the germline V gene are MNHNY and SVGAGI (reference sequence). J lost 3 bases, V lost 4 bases, and 4 bases had no gene match. This CDR3 has 14 amino acids. CDR3 in amino acids: CASSWTGRDTEAFF. For the CDR3, the DNA is TGTGCCAGCAGTTGGACAGGGCGGGACACTGAAGCTTTCTTT.

The J gene is TRBJ1-5, the V gene TRBV2, with TRBD1 matching over 8 bases. The germline V gene encodes CDR1 SNHLY and CDR2 FYNNEI. This CDR3 is 16 amino acids long. Trimming cost V 7 bases and J 2 bases; bases outside gene matches: 10. The CDR3 bases are TGTGCCAGCACCCCTGATCCGGGACAGGGCAATCAGCCCCAGCATTTT. Residues: CASTPDPGQGNQPQHF. Together with reference TRBV2 and TRBJ1-5, the CDR3 gives the full variable domain: EPEVTQTPSHQVTQMGQEVILRCVPISNHLYFYWYRQILGQKVEFLVSFYNNEISEKSEIFDDQFSVERPDGSNFTLKIRSTKLEDSAMYFCASTPDPGQGNQPQHFGDGTRLSIL.

The CDR3 here is CASSLALAGVNGYTF. CDR3 DNA: TGTGCCAGCAGCTTAGCCCTTGCAGGGGTTAATGGCTACACCTTC. The chain links TRBV7-2 to TRBJ1-2, with D perhaps matching TRBD1 (6 bases). From germline, CDR1 is SGHTA and CDR2 FQGNSA. The germline V and J ends were trimmed by 0 bases and 6 bases, with 14 bases remaining between them. The CDR3 totals 15 residues.

This clone has only one observation. V usage is TRBV15 and J usage is TRBJ2-7; the match to TRBD1 covers 7 bases. V lost 3 bases, J lost 2 bases, and 7 bases stayed unmatched. Germline loops: CDR1 LNHNV, CDR2 YYDKDF (reference sequence). This CDR3 has 15 amino acids. CDR3 region: CATSRAPGQTYEQYF. The CDR3 nucleotides are TGTGCCACCAGCAGGGCACCGGGACAGACCTACGAGCAGTACTTC.

This chain uses TRBV5-5 with TRBJ1-1, with a weak D call TRBD1 (5 bases). The CDR3 sequence is 16 residues long. The V and J ends lost 4 bases and 0 bases respectively, with 16 bases between them. Per germline, CDR1 SGHKS and CDR2 YYEKEE (reference sequence). CDR3 in DNA: TGTGCCAGCAGCGTGATCCGACAGATTTTGAACACTGAAGCTTTCTTT. As protein: CASSVIRQILNTEAFF.